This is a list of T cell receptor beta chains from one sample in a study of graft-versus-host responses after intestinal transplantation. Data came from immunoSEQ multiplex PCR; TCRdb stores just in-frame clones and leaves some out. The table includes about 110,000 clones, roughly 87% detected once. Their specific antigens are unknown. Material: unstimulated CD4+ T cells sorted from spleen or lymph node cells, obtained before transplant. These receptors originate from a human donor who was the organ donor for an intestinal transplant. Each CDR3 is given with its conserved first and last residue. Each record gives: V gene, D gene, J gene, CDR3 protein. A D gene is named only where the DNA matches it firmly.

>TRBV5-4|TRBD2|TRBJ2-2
CASSLRVSGGAGELFF
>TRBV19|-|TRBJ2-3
CASTPGHFFADTQYF
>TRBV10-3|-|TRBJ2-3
CAISELDTQYF
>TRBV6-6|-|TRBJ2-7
CASSSKEGSFYEQYF
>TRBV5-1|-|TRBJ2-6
CASSLGTVSGANVLTF
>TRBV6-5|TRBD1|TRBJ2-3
CASRLGQVDTDTQYF
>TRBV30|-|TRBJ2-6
CAWTGVFSGANVLTF
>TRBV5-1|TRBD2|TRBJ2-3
CASSIQTSGGATDTQYF
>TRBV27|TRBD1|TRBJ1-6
CASSFRTGPSYNSPLHF
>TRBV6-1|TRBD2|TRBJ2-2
CASSVENFYSGGDTGELFF
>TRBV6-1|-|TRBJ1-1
CASSFTGRDTEAFF
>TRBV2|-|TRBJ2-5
CASSGGTGGTQYF
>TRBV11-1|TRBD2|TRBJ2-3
CASSLRLAGEVVNTDTQYF
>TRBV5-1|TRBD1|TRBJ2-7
CASSYSTGGAQYAFRQYF
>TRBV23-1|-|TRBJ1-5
CASSQSGDGQPQHF
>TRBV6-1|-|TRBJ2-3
CASSEAPQTDTQYF
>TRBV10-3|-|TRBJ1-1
CAINDLGKVSTEAFF
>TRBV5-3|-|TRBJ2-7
CARSQGTYEQYF
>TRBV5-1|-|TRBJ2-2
CASSYRGTGELFF
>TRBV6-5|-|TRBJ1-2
CASSYGTGGGYTF
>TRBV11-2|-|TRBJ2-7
CASSLGYGGASYEQYF
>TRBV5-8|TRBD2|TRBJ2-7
CASHSGNVGYEQYF
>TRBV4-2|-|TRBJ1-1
CASSLKTGNTEAFF
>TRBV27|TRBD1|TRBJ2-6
CASSLLPGGVLTF
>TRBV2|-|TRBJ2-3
CASSGRAFSTDTQYF
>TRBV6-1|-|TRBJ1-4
CASSEAGSRNEKLFF
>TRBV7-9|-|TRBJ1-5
CASSLDWGAQHF
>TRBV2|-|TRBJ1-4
CASSEDSSNEKLFF
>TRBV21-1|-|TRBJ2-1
CASSKASGTGYNEQFF
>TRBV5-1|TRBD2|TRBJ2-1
CASKGTSGKDEQFF
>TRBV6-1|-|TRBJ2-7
CASSEARKGEQYF
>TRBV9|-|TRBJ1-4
CASSPWMELNEKLFF
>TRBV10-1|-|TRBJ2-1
CASSGQSSYNEQFF
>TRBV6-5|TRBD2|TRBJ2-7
CASRLTTLAGGQYF
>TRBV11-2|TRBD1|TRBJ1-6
CASSRPGTGGYSPLHF
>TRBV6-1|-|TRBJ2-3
CASSGWGTDTQYF
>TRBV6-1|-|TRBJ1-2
CASTGGYGYTF
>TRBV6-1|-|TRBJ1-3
CASSEALQAFSGNTIYF
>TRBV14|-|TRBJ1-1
CASSQDVGREAEAFF
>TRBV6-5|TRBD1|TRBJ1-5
CASSTTGGNQPQHF
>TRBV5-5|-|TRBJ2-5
CASSLGTGSGETQYF
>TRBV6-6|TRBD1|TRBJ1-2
CASSTPGTGPYGYTF
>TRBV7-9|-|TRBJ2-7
CASSSDTYEQYF
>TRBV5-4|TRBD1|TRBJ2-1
CASRQDRVKGNEQFF
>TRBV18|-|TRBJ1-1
CASSPTRENTEAFF
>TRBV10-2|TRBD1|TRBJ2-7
CASRDPGQGKGVSVEQYF
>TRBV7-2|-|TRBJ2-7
CASSPQWATSYEQYF
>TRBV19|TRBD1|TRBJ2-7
CASSIDRGLNEQYF
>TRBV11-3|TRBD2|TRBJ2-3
CASRWGLAGTDTQYF
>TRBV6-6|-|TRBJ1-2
CASSYSSRRANYGYTF
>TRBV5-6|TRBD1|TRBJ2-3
CASSLDRGHTDTQYF
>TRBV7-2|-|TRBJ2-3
CASSSHLSTDTQYF